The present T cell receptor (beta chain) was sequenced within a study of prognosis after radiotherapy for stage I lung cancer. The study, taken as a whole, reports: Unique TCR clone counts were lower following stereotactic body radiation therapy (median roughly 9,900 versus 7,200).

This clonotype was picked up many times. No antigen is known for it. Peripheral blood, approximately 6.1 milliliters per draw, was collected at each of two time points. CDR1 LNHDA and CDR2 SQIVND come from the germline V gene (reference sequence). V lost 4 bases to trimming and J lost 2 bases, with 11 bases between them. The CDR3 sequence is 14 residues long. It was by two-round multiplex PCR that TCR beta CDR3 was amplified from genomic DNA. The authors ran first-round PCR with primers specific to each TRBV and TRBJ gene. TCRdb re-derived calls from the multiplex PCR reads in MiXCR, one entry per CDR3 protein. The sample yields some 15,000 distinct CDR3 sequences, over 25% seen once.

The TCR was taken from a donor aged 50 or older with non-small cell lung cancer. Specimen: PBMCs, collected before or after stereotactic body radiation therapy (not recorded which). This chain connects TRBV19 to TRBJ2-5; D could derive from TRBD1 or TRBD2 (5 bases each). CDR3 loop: CASSKGLAQETQYF. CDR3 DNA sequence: TGTGCCAGTAGTAAGGGGTTAGCGCAAGAGACCCAGTACTTC.